What follows are 32 T cell receptor beta chains derived from one specimen sequenced in a study of control samples from healthy donors and cancer patients. Data came from immunoSEQ multiplex PCR; TCRdb stores just in-frame clones and leaves some out. The sample includes roughly 73,000 clones, 84% of them seen just once. Input material: blood. These receptors all come from a man aged 50 to 60 in good health.

The gene calls are TRBV24-1 and TRBJ1-2; D is ambiguous. The CDR3 has 12 residues. Germline V CDR1 and CDR2: KGHDR, SFDVKD. With 4 bases removed from V and 14 bases from J, the gap between germline ends came to 16 bases. The CDR3 region has the DNA TGTGCCACCAGTGACCCCGGCTTTCTGTTTACCTTC. Amino acids: CATSDPGFLFTF.

The rearrangement uses TRBV7-2 and TRBJ2-2; a possible D gene is TRBD1 (6 bases). Germline loops: CDR1 SGHTA, CDR2 FQGNSA. V was shortened by 2 bases and J by 6 bases, with 7 bases between the two germline ends. This CDR3 has 13 amino acids. The CDR3 loop reads CASSLKGAGELFF. In nucleotides, the CDR3 is TGTGCCAGCAGCTTAAAGGGGGCCGGGGAGCTGTTTTTT.

V is TRBV24-1 and J is TRBJ1-2, with 8 bases lining up with TRBD1. Trimming removed 3 bases from V and 6 bases from J; junction bases left unmatched: 8. The CDR3 sequence is 15 residues long. Germline CDR1 and CDR2: KGHDR and SFDVKD. The CDR3 coding sequence is TGTGCCACCAGTGATCAGACAGGGGCGCGGAATGGCTACACCTTC. Translation: CATSDQTGARNGYTF.

On this clone itself: Other DNA sequences in the sample encode the same CDR3. The V gene is TRBV9, the J gene TRBJ2-2; 12 bases map to TRBD2. The CDR3 sequence is 18 residues long. Germline assignment: CDR1 SGDLS and CDR2 YYNGEE. V gave up 0 bases and J gave up 3 bases; unmatched junction bases: 6. The CDR3 here is CASSVGLAGGPHTGELFF. The CDR3 DNA reads as TGTGCCAGCAGCGTAGGGCTAGCGGGGGGGCCTCACACCGGGGAGCTGTTTTTT.

The CDR3 region is CASSLSGTEAFF. In DNA, the CDR3 is TGTGCCAGCAGTTTAAGTGGTACTGAAGCTTTCTTT. J is TRBJ1-1 and V is TRBV28; D gene ambiguous. The germline CDR1 and CDR2 sequences are MDHEN and SYDVKM. Trimming removed 2 bases from V and 5 bases from J, with 6 bases in between. The CDR3 runs 12 residues.

The chain combines TRBV27 with TRBJ1-1; TRBD1 might be the D (5 bases). CDR1 MNHEY and CDR2 SMNVEV come from the germline V gene (reference sequence). Trimming took off 5 bases at V and 3 bases at J, with 19 bases between the two ends. CDR3 length: 16 amino acids. The CDR3 loop reads CASSPSRGEADTEAFF. CDR3 bases: TGTGCCAGCAGTCCCTCCCGGGGGGAGGCGGACACTGAAGCTTTCTTT.

In the case of this clone: Other DNA sequences in the same sample also yield this CDR3. The V and J genes are TRBV2 and TRBJ2-7; 10 bases match TRBD2. Germline CDR1 is SNHLY and CDR2 is FYNNEI. J gave up 7 bases and V 7 bases, and 7 bases lay outside the gene matches. There are 13 residues in the CDR3. The CDR3 DNA follows: TGTGCCAGCACAGCGGGGGGGGTTTGGGAGCAGTACTTC. Translating gives CASTAGGVWEQYF.

The chain links TRBV7-2 to TRBJ2-5; D not resolved. In germline, CDR1 is SGHTA, CDR2 FQGNSA. This CDR3 region has 12 residues. Trimming left V 2 bases short and J 2 bases short, with 3 bases between. Here the CDR3 DNA reads TGTGCCAGCAGCTTAACGCAAGAGACCCAGTACTTC. It codes for CASSLTQETQYF.

This chain uses TRBV28 with TRBJ2-3; D gene uncertain. Trimming pared 7 bases from V and 6 bases from J, leaving 11 bases between. The CDR3 extends over 12 amino acids. Germline CDR1 MDHEN, CDR2 SYDVKM. The CDR3: CASTYPGDTQYF. CDR3 bases: TGTGCCAGCACCTACCCCGGGGATACGCAGTATTTT.

CDR3 bases: TGTGCCAGCAGCTTTTCGGGGACCCGTGGCTACACCTTC. Its protein product is CASSFSGTRGYTF. The chain combines TRBV7-9 with TRBJ1-2, with D possibly being TRBD1 (5 bases). This CDR3 has 13 amino acids. V lost 3 bases and J 7 bases, leaving 12 bases between the germline ends. Germline CDR1 SEHNR, CDR2 FQNEAQ (reference sequence).

This chain uses TRBV4-1 with TRBJ2-1; D may be TRBD1 or TRBD2 (5 bases each). Germline V lookup: CDR1 MGHRA, CDR2 YSYEKL. Trimming shortened V by 5 bases and J by 13 bases, and 21 bases separated the two germline ends. The CDR3 contains 14 residues. This CDR3 reads CASSYFGAIGDQFF. Written as DNA, the CDR3 is TGCGCCAGCAGCTATTTCGGGGCCATAGGGGACCAGTTCTTC.

The V gene is TRBV19, the J gene TRBJ1-5; no reliable D call. V lost 1 base to trimming and J lost 0 bases, with 7 bases between them. Per the germline V gene, CDR1 is LNHDA and CDR2 is SQIVND (reference sequence). The CDR3 sequence is 15 residues long. The CDR3 loop reads CASSIGTASNQPQHF. CDR3 nucleotide sequence: TGTGCCAGTAGTATAGGGACGGCTAGCAATCAGCCCCAGCATTTT.

The chain couples TRBV18 to TRBJ2-1; 10 nucleotides match TRBD1. The CDR3 consists of 20 residues. J lost 1 base, V lost 5 bases, and 17 bases had no gene match. Germline-derived CDR1 and CDR2 are KGHSH and LQKENI. The CDR3 loop is CASSGYLRTGGHHSYNEQFF. CDR3 DNA sequence: TGTGCCAGCTCAGGCTATTTGCGGACAGGGGGTCACCATTCCTACAATGAGCAGTTCTTC.

The chain has TRBV12-3 or TRBV12-4 and TRBJ2-3; no definite D call. Trimming left V 2 bases short and J 2 bases short, with 5 bases between. This CDR3 has 13 residues. CDR3: CASSLFYTDTQYF. CDR3 nucleotides: TGTGCCAGCAGTTTATTCTACACAGATACGCAGTATTTT.

The gene calls are TRBV6-6 and TRBJ1-5; 10 nucleotides match TRBD1. This CDR3 contains 17 residues. Germline V lookup: CDR1 MNHNY, CDR2 SVGAGI (reference sequence). V dropped 5 bases and J dropped 0; count of bases not matched to a gene: 7. Written as DNA, the CDR3 is TGTGCCAGCAGTCCTACTGACAGGGGGCATAGCAATCAGCCCCAGCATTTT. Translating it yields CASSPTDRGHSNQPQHF.

The CDR3 loop is CASSILQAAGYTF. Written as DNA, the CDR3 is TGTGCCAGTAGTATTCTACAGGCAGCCGGCTACACCTTC. The chain uses TRBV19 and TRBJ1-2; tentatively, D is TRBD1 (5 bases). In germline, CDR1 is LNHDA, CDR2 SQIVND (reference sequence). V lost 3 bases and J 8 bases, leaving 13 bases between the germline ends. The CDR3 spans 13 residues.

The chain has TRBV6-6 and TRBJ1-1; 8 nucleotides agree with TRBD1. J gave up 1 base and V 5 bases, and 3 bases lay outside the gene matches. The CDR3 extends over 14 amino acids. Germline V gives CDR1 MNHNY, CDR2 SVGAGI (reference sequence). The CDR3 spells CASSTGGTNTEAFF. Here the CDR3 DNA reads TGTGCCAGCAGTACAGGGGGGACGAACACTGAAGCTTTCTTT.

This clone has a handful of counts. The chain recombines TRBV9 with TRBJ2-2; 7 bases are a match to TRBD1. V shed 4 bases, J shed 1 base, and the junction held 7 bases outside the gene matches. This CDR3 has 16 residues. The germline V gene has CDR1 SGDLS and CDR2 YYNGEE. CDR3: CASSPRQGENTGELFF. CDR3 coding DNA: TGTGCCAGCAGCCCCCGGCAGGGGGAGAACACCGGGGAGCTGTTTTTT.

V gene TRBV7-9 combines with J gene TRBJ1-1; D not resolved. The V end lost 0 bases, the J end lost 11 bases, and 16 bases lay between the germline ends. In germline, CDR1 is SEHNR, CDR2 FQNEAQ (reference sequence). This CDR3 comprises 14 residues. CDR3 DNA sequence: TGTGCCAGCAGCTTAGCGCGTACGGGCCGGAGGGCTTTCTTT. This sequence encodes CASSLARTGRRAFF.

The V gene is TRBV3-1 (or the pseudogene TRBV3-2), the J gene TRBJ2-7; 7 bases agree with TRBD1. The V gene's germline CDR1 is LGHDT and CDR2 YNNKEL (reference sequence). Trimming took 5 bases from V and 6 from J; bases not matched to a gene: 10. The CDR3 consists of 14 residues. CDR3 protein: CASSTLKGASEQYF. CDR3 nucleotide sequence: TGTGCCAGCAGCACCCTCAAGGGGGCCTCCGAGCAGTACTTC.

The chain carries TRBV9 and TRBJ1-6, with no clear D. Germline loops: CDR1 SGDLS, CDR2 YYNGEE. The CDR3 extends over 16 amino acids. Trimming stripped 0 bases from V and 7 bases from J, with 14 bases between. Here the CDR3 reads CASSVAPGSGNSPLHF. CDR3 coding DNA: TGTGCCAGCAGCGTAGCTCCGGGATCGGGCAATTCACCCCTCCACTTT.

The V call is TRBV5-4, the J call TRBJ2-2, with TRBD1 matching 12 bases. In germline, CDR1 is SGHNT, CDR2 YYREEE (reference sequence). V lost 5 bases, J lost 5 bases, and 13 bases stayed unmatched. The CDR3 length is 18 residues. The CDR3 protein is CASRPGTGGARGTGELFF. The CDR3 DNA follows: TGTGCCAGCAGACCCGGGACAGGGGGCGCGAGGGGGACCGGGGAGCTGTTTTTT.

This chain connects TRBV6-2 or TRBV6-3 to TRBJ2-5, with 11 positions matching TRBD2. V shed 2 bases, J shed 4 bases, and the junction held 9 bases outside the gene matches. The CDR3 runs 17 residues. CDR1 is MNHEY and CDR2 is SVGEGT in the germline V gene. This CDR3 reads CASSYPLAGGYRETQYF. CDR3 nucleotides: TGTGCCAGCAGTTACCCCCTAGCGGGGGGCTACAGAGAGACCCAGTACTTC.

This chain connects TRBV6-2 or TRBV6-3 to TRBJ2-2, with 12 bases lining up with TRBD2. Germline V CDR1 and CDR2: MNHEY, SVGEGT. The trim removed 2 bases at V and 4 bases at J, leaving 2 bases unmatched. The length of the CDR3 is 16 residues. The chain's CDR3 is CASSYTSGGLTGELFF. The CDR3, as DNA: TGTGCCAGCAGTTACACTAGCGGGGGGCTCACCGGGGAGCTGTTTTTT.

This sequence joins TRBV11-2 and TRBJ1-1; D is ambiguous. CDR1 SGHAT and CDR2 FQNNGV come from the germline V gene. V was trimmed by 3 bases and J by 6 bases, leaving 14 bases between them. The length of the CDR3 is 14 residues. In nucleotides, the CDR3 is TGTGCCAGCAGCTTCGGCCACACCGGGGCTGAAGCTTTCTTT. As protein: CASSFGHTGAEAFF.

The rearrangement links TRBV5-1 to TRBJ2-7; TRBD1 matches at 7 bases. CDR3 length: 16 amino acids. Germline V gene lookup returns CDR1 SGHRS and CDR2 YFSETQ. The ends lost 0 bases at V and 0 bases at J; junction bases unmatched: 6. CDR3 DNA: TGCGCCAGCAGCTTGGCCTCGGGACAGTTCTCCTACGAGCAGTACTTC. Its protein is CASSLASGQFSYEQYF.

The chain uses TRBV10-3 and TRBJ1-3, with TRBD1 matching over 11 bases. The length of the CDR3 is 18 residues. The ends lost 0 bases at V and 0 bases at J; junction bases unmatched: 4. CDR1 and CDR2 from the germline V gene are ENHRY and SYGVKD. This chain's CDR3 is CAISESGQGVRSGNTIYF. CDR3 DNA sequence: TGTGCCATCAGTGAGTCGGGACAGGGGGTTCGCTCTGGAAACACCATATATTTT.

This sequence joins TRBV30 and TRBJ1-5; D is unresolved. The CDR3 has 14 amino acids. The ends were cut back, 3 bases at V and 4 bases at J, with 13 bases in the middle. In germline, CDR1 is GTSNPN, CDR2 SVGIG (reference sequence). CDR3 loop: CAWRGGSGNQPQHF. The CDR3, as DNA: TGTGCCTGGAGGGGTGGCAGCGGGAATCAGCCCCAGCATTTT. Variable domain in full (rest from reference TRBV30 and TRBJ1-5): SQTIHQWPATLVQPVGSPLSLECTVEGTSNPNLYWYRQAAGRGLQLLFYSVGIGQISSEVPQNLSASRPQDRQFILSSKKLLLSDSGFYLCAWRGGSGNQPQHFGDGTRLSIL.

J is TRBJ2-7 and V is TRBV6-2 or TRBV6-3; D unresolved. The germline V gene encodes CDR1 MNHEY and CDR2 SVGEGT. The CDR3 has 13 residues. V was pared by 6 bases and J by 1 base, with 10 bases between. CDR3 amino acids: CASSRQRSYEQYF. The DNA of the CDR3 is TGTGCCAGCAGCAGACAACGGTCCTACGAGCAGTACTTC.

This clone was detected only a few times. This sequence joins TRBV11-2 and TRBJ2-7; no definite D call. The V gene lost 0 bases and the J gene lost 3 bases, with 9 bases spanning the gap. This CDR3 contains 14 residues. Germline CDR1 is SGHAT and CDR2 is FQNNGV. The CDR3 here is CASSLDPTDYEQYF. The CDR3 nucleotides read TGTGCCAGCAGCTTAGACCCGACGGACTACGAGCAGTACTTC.

The chain recombines TRBV18 with TRBJ2-7, with TRBD1 as a possible D gene (5 bases). With 2 bases removed from V and 3 bases from J, the gap between germline ends came to 26 bases. The CDR3 covers 19 residues. CDR1 is KGHSH and CDR2 is LQKENI in the germline V gene. CDR3 nucleotide sequence: TGTGCCAGCTCACCAGTGATGTTGAAGGATAGGGGAACCTACTACGAGCAGTACTTC. This gives the protein CASSPVMLKDRGTYYEQYF.

This clone was seen a single time. This sequence joins TRBV27 and TRBJ1-1; D might be TRBD1 (5 bases). Trimming stripped 2 bases from V and 6 bases from J, with 13 bases between. The CDR3 has 14 residues. Germline loops: CDR1 MNHEY, CDR2 SMNVEV (reference sequence). CDR3 protein: CASSLGGIHSEAFF. The CDR3 bases are TGTGCCAGCAGTTTAGGGGGAATCCACTCTGAAGCTTTCTTT.